The next 8 T cell receptor beta chains were all read from a single sample in a study of beta chain features in type 1 diabetes (dated by TCRdb to between 2018 and 2020). Library creation used the immunoSEQ multiplex PCR assay. The entire isolated RNA was reverse transcribed using the High Capacity cDNA Reverse Transcription Kit, and thus expressed TCRB transcripts were sequenced. TCRdb re-hosts the immuneACCESS table, in-frame sequences only. Its copies lack some clones; in the studies checked, an unresolved V gene accounts for under half of them, and the cause for the rest is not known. This sample comprises approximately 340,000 clones, around 15% of them detected only once. The ten largest clones capture about 0.018% of the sample. The sequencing sample was made of naive CD4+ T cells from blood. The meaning of the sample's cell subset or site label: true naive CD4+ T cells. The receptors stem from a woman between 18 and 30 years old in good health.

The gene calls are TRBV7-2 and TRBJ2-7, with 10 bases that match TRBD2. Losses at the gene ends were 5 bases for V and 1 base for J; bases not matched to a gene: 14. The CDR3 runs 18 residues. Germline loops: CDR1 SGHTA, CDR2 FQGNSA. The DNA for the CDR3 is TGTGCCAGCAGCCGCCCCGGGACTAGCGCCTCTTTTTCCTACGAGCAGTACTTC. Protein: CASSRPGTSASFSYEQYF. The full variable domain, in which reference TRBV7-2 and TRBJ2-7 provide the parts outside the CDR3, is GAGVSQSPSNKVTEKGKDVELRCDPISGHTALYWYRQSLGQGLEFLIYFQGNSAPDKSGLPSDRFSAERTGGSVSTLTIQRTQQEDSAVYLCASSRPGTSASFSYEQYFGPGTRLTVT.

The rearrangement uses TRBV29-1 and TRBJ2-3, with a tentative D call TRBD2 (7 bases). Per germline, CDR1 SQVTM and CDR2 ANQGSEA. V gave up 6 bases and J gave up 4 bases, with 14 bases separating them. This CDR3 region has 13 residues. The CDR3 DNA reads as TGCAGCGTGGGGGCGGGAGTGTCAGATACGCAGTATTTT. As protein: CSVGAGVSDTQYF.

A note on this clone: Relative to the germline gene, one junction end is altered; a read error may explain this. The sample holds other DNA sequences that translate to the same CDR3. The chain joins TRBV29-1 to TRBJ2-3, with 7 nucleotides matching TRBD2. The CDR3 spans 13 residues. Germline V gene data show CDR1 as SQVTM and CDR2 as ANQGSEA. This CDR3 reads CSVEAGSTDTQYF. The CDR3 DNA sequence: TGCAGCGTGGAAGCGGGGAGCACAGATACGCAGTATTTT.

This chain joins TRBV5-1 and TRBJ2-1; 8 bases align to TRBD2. CDR1 and CDR2 (germline): SGHRS, YFSETQ. Trimming at V came to 3 bases and at J to 10 bases, leaving 15 bases not matched to a gene. The CDR3 runs 16 residues. The CDR3 region is CASSSYSGSLGREQFF. The CDR3 bases are TGCGCCAGCAGCTCCTACAGCGGGAGTTTGGGTCGGGAGCAGTTCTTC.

The chain is built from TRBV2 and TRBJ2-5; D uncertain. The V end was cut by 8 bases, the J end by 5 bases, with 9 bases between. CDR3 length: 11 residues. Germline values: CDR1 SNHLY, CDR2 FYNNEI. The CDR3 nucleotides are TGTGCCAGCCTCACTTGGGAGACCCAGTACTTC. Amino acids: CASLTWETQYF.

This clone appeared a few times. The chain recombines TRBV5-4 with TRBJ1-4; tentatively, D is TRBD1 (5 bases). V was pared by 3 bases and J by 7 bases, with 19 bases between. The CDR3 extends over 16 amino acids. CDR1 and CDR2 from the germline V gene are SGHNT and YYREEE (reference sequence). This CDR3 is CASSSSPGGLSEKLFF. As DNA, the CDR3 is TGTGCCAGCAGCTCGTCCCCGGGGGGTCTGAGTGAAAAACTGTTTTTT.

This clone was picked up a small number of times. This chain joins TRBV4-3 and TRBJ1-4, with D perhaps TRBD1 (6 bases). CDR3 length: 14 residues. The germline V gene encodes CDR1 LGHNA and CDR2 YSLEER. Trimming removed 1 base from V and 5 bases from J, with 8 bases in between. The CDR3 loop reads CASSQGQGNEKLFF. For the CDR3, the DNA is TGCGCCAGCAGCCAAGGGCAGGGGAATGAAAAACTGTTTTTT.

V gene TRBV27 combines with J gene TRBJ1-2; 8 bases agree with TRBD1. Losses at the gene ends were 6 bases for V and 6 bases for J; bases not matched to a gene: 9. CDR3 length equals 14 residues. Germline V lookup: CDR1 MNHEY, CDR2 SMNVEV (reference sequence). CDR3 sequence (DNA): TGTGCCAGCAGGGACGGGGACAGGTTTAATGGCTACACCTTC. This gives the protein CASRDGDRFNGYTF.